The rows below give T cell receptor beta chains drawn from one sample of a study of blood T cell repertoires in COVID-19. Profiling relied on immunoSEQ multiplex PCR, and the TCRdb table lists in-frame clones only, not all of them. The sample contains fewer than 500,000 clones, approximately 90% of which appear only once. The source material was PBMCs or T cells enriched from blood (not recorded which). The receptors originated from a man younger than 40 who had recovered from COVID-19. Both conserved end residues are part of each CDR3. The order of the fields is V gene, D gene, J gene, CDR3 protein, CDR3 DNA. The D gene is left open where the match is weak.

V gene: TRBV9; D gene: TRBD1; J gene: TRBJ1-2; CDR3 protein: CASSVRDSPNYGYTF; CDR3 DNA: TGTGCCAGCAGCGTAAGGGACAGCCCTAACTATGGCTACACCTTC
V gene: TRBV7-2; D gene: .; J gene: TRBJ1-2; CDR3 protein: CASSLDQTVGASYGYTF; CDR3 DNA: TGTGCCAGCAGCTTAGACCAGACAGTGGGGGCGAGCTATGGCTACACCTTC
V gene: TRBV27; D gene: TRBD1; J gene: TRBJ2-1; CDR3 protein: CASSPGPGTGINEQFF; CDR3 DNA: TGTGCCAGCAGCCCCGGGCCCGGGACAGGGATTAATGAGCAGTTCTTC
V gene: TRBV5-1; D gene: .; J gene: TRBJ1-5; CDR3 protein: CASSLEGGLSNQPQHF; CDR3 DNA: TGCGCCAGCAGCTTGGAAGGGGGTTTAAGCAATCAGCCCCAGCATTTT
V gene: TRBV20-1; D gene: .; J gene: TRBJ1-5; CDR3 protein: CSASPRGQPQHF; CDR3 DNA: TGCAGTGCTAGTCCCCGGGGTCAGCCCCAGCATTTT
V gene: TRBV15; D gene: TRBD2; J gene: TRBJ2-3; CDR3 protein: CATSRVKSAGGTDTQYF; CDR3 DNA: TGTGCCACCAGCAGAGTGAAGTCAGCGGGAGGTACAGATACGCAGTATTTT
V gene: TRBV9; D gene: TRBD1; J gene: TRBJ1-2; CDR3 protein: CASSASTGGGYGYTF; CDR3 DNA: TGTGCCAGCAGCGCGTCAACAGGGGGCGGCTATGGCTACACCTTC
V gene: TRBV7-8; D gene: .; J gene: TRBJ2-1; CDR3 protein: CASSFPKREVGGKWGNEQFF; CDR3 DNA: TGTGCCAGCAGCTTCCCGAAGAGAGAGGTGGGCGGGAAGTGGGGCAATGAGCAGTTCTTC
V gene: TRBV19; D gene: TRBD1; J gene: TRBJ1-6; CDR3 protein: CASSRQGMAPLHF; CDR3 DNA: TGTGCCAGTAGTCGACAGGGAATGGCACCCCTCCACTTT
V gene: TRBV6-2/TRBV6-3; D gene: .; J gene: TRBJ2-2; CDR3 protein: CASSHGSGELFF; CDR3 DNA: TGTGCCAGCAGTCACGGGTCCGGGGAGCTGTTTTTT
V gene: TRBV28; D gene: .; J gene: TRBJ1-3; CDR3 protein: CASSLLGLGAPSGNTIYF; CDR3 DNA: TGTGCCAGCAGTTTATTGGGGCTAGGGGCCCCTTCTGGAAACACCATATATTTT
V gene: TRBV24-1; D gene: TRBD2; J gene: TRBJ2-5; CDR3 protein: CATSVLRGARETQYF; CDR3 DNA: TGTGCCACCAGTGTTTTGCGGGGGGCGCGGGAGACCCAGTACTTC
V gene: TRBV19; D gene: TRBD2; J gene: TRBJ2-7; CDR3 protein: CASSSLAGGGYEQYF; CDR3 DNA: TGTGCCAGTAGTAGTCTAGCGGGAGGAGGGTACGAGCAGTACTTC
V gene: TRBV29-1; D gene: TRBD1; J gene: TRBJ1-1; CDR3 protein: CSVEGQGGTGAFF; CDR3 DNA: TGCAGCGTCGAGGGACAGGGTGGTACAGGAGCTTTCTTT